A single sample gave rise to the 18 T cell receptor beta chains below, sequenced in a study of immune heterogeneity within non-small cell lung tumors. Template was bulk tumor genomic DNA, about 600 ng per sample. Several widely spaced biopsies per primary tumor were taken during surgery. Untreated, newly diagnosed non-small cell lung cancer patients underwent curative surgery. Multiplex PCR was performed with 32 V and 13 J primers, and it amplified TCR beta CDR3. MiXCR, run by TCRdb on the multiplex PCR reads, gives a single entry per CDR3 protein. The table has 5,000 to 6,500 distinct CDR3 sequences, around 23% seen once. The material sequenced was lung tumor tissue. These receptors were taken from a man aged 55 to 70 with non-small cell lung cancer.

This clonotype occurred many times. The chain recombines TRBV11-2 with TRBJ2-1; tentatively, D is TRBD1 (6 bases). Germline V gene sequence: CDR1 SGHAT, CDR2 FQNNGV. V was pared by 5 bases and J by 7 bases, with 9 bases between. The CDR3 runs to 12 residues. CDR3: CASSEQGNEQFF. DNA for the CDR3: TGTGCCAGCAGCGAACAGGGTAATGAGCAGTTCTTC.

Judged by abundance, this clonotype is medium-sized (0.01 to 0.1%). The chain carries TRBV28 and TRBJ2-1; possible D gene TRBD1, 5 bases. V gave up 2 bases and J gave up 2 bases, with 13 bases separating them. Germline V lookup: CDR1 MDHEN, CDR2 SYDVKM. The CDR3 runs 16 residues. The CDR3 bases are TGTGCCAGCAGTTTAGGGGCGGCCAAGGCCTACAATGAGCAGTTCTTC. This translates into CASSLGAAKAYNEQFF.

This clonotype is categorized as medium-sized. The chain uses TRBV29-1 and TRBJ2-7; TRBD1 is a possible D gene (6 bases). In germline, CDR1 is SQVTM, CDR2 ANQGSEA. The CDR3 spans 13 residues. CDR3 DNA: TGCTCCGTCTGGGCAGGGGTTTCCTACGAGCAGTACTTC. Translated, it gives CSVWAGVSYEQYF.

In this sample, this clonotype turned up many times. The chain combines TRBV7-9 with TRBJ2-1, with TRBD2 identical over 13 bases. The CDR3 covers 15 residues. Germline V gene data show CDR1 as SEHNR and CDR2 as FQNEAQ (reference sequence). V lost 5 bases and J lost 6; bases outside the gene matches: 4. CDR3 sequence (DNA): TGTGCCAGCAGCGCGGGACTAGCGGGAATCAATGAGCAGTTCTTC. As protein: CASSAGLAGINEQFF.

This clonotype was seen only once. Likely a read error: the CDR3 ends without its conserved phenylalanine or tryptophan. The limits of the CDR3 on the DNA are not certain, so only TCRdb's listed CDR3 is given. The J gene is TRBJ2-4, the V gene TRBV15; TRBD2 reflects the table's D call only, with no check against the DNA. The CDR3 has 17 amino acids, counting both end residues. Germline V gene lookup returns CDR1 LNHNV and CDR2 YYDKDF (reference sequence). The CDR3 loop reads CATSSTSSGRVGNELFL.

The chain carries TRBV11-1 and TRBJ2-1; D may be TRBD1 (6 bases). The CDR3 spans 15 residues. Germline V gene sequence: CDR1 SGHAT, CDR2 FQDESV (reference sequence). V was pared by 5 bases and J by 6 bases, with 17 bases between. The CDR3 sequence: CASSNRQGPGNEQFF. The CDR3 DNA is TGTGCCAGCAGCAACCGCCAGGGGCCGGGCAATGAGCAGTTCTTC.

Concerning this clonotype itself: At one of its ends the junction is not consistent with the germline gene, which may arise from a read error. The J gene is TRBJ2-7, the V gene TRBV3-1; D possibly corresponds to TRBD2 (5 bases). This CDR3 contains 14 residues. Germline V gene lookup returns CDR1 LGHDT and CDR2 YNNKEL (reference sequence). CDR3 sequence reads: CASSHPGSSNEEYF. The CDR3 DNA reads TGTGCCAGCAGCCATCCCGGGTCTAGCAACGAGGAGTACTTC.

By its share, this clonotype is medium-sized. The chain is built from TRBV5-1 and TRBJ1-5; possible D gene TRBD1, 6 bases. V lost 1 base to trimming and J lost 2 bases, with 10 bases between them. Germline-derived CDR1 and CDR2 are SGHRS and YFSETQ. The CDR3 has 15 residues. DNA for the CDR3: TGCGCCAGCAGCTTGACAGGGTTGGGCAATCAGCCCCAGCATTTT. This encodes CASSLTGLGNQPQHF. The entire variable domain, with the rest obtained from reference TRBV5-1 and TRBJ1-5, is as follows: KAGVTQTPRYLIKTRGQQVTLSCSPISGHRSVSWYQQTPGQGLQFLFEYFSETQRNKGNFPGRFSGRQFSNSRSEMNVSTLELGDSALYLCASSLTGLGNQPQHFGDGTRLSIL.

On this clonotype itself: Mismatch with germline at one junction end may stem from a read error. The chain employs TRBV6-2 or TRBV6-3 and TRBJ1-1; D ambiguous. This CDR3 has 13 residues. Germline CDR1 and CDR2: MNHEY and SVGEGT. As DNA, the CDR3 is TGTGCCAGCAGCTACGAGTGGGGAGGTGAAGCTTTATTT. Its protein product is CASSYEWGGEALF.

V gene TRBV6-2 or TRBV6-3 combines with J gene TRBJ1-4; 7 bases are shared with TRBD1. Germline V gene sequence: CDR1 MNHEY, CDR2 SVGEGT. V was clipped by 8 bases and J by 7 bases; unmatched bases: 7. This CDR3 spans 13 amino acids. CDR3 amino acids: CASQGQPIEKLFF. The DNA for the CDR3 is TGTGCCAGCCAGGGACAGCCTATTGAAAAACTGTTTTTT.

This clonotype was observed at least ten times. The rearrangement links TRBV5-1 to TRBJ2-3, with D hard to call. CDR1 and CDR2 (germline): SGHRS, YFSETQ. The ends were cut back, 1 base at V and 6 bases at J, with 18 bases in the middle. This CDR3 contains 16 residues. The CDR3 spells CASSLRSSRNIDTQYF. The CDR3 DNA reads TGCGCCAGCAGCTTGCGGTCTAGTCGAAATATCGATACGCAGTATTTT.

This clonotype was recorded at least ten times. The V call is TRBV5-1, the J call TRBJ1-1, with D possibly TRBD1 on 6 matching bases. The CDR3 extends over 15 amino acids. Germline CDR1 SGHRS, CDR2 YFSETQ. The ends were cut back, 0 bases at V and 0 bases at J, with 9 bases in the middle. The CDR3 DNA is TGCGCCAGCAGCTTGGGGCAGGGGATGAACACTGAAGCTTTCTTT. It encodes CASSLGQGMNTEAFF.

This clonotype is labeled medium-sized. V and J are TRBV6-1 and TRBJ1-6; 8 nucleotides match TRBD1. CDR3 length: 14 residues. V lost 5 bases and J lost 10; bases outside the gene matches: 7. Looked up from germline, CDR1 is MNHNS and CDR2 is SASEGT. CDR3 residues: CASSSGQGRSPLHF. DNA of the CDR3: TGTGCCAGCAGTTCTGGACAGGGACGCTCACCCCTCCACTTT.

Comment on this clonotype: One end of the junction does not line up with germline, which may come from a read error. The V gene is TRBV2, the J gene TRBJ2-4; possible D gene TRBD2, 6 bases. The CDR3 runs 14 residues. The V gene's germline CDR1 is SNHLY and CDR2 FYNNEI. CDR3: CGSMQEGTGHIQYF. The CDR3 DNA sequence: TGTGGCAGCATGCAGGAGGGGACCGGGCACATTCAGTACTTC.

In this sample, this clonotype turned up many times. The rearrangement joins TRBV28 to TRBJ1-1; D is undetermined. The CDR3 consists of 13 residues. V gave up 3 bases and J gave up 7 bases, with 12 bases separating them. Germline lookup yields CDR1 MDHEN and CDR2 SYDVKM. The CDR3 sequence: CASSFFDPGEAFF. Here the CDR3 DNA reads TGTGCCAGCAGTTTCTTTGATCCGGGTGAAGCTTTCTTT. The full variable domain, its missing parts supplied by reference TRBV28 and TRBJ1-1, is DVKVTQSSRYLVKRTGEKVFLECVQDMDHENMFWYRQDPGLGLRLIYFSYDVKMKEKGDIPEGYSVSREKKERFSLILESASTNQTSMYLCASSFFDPGEAFFGQGTRLTVV.

Worth noting for this clonotype: A much larger clonotype is one base distant, so this may be a read error. This chain links TRBV30 with TRBJ2-5, with D perhaps matching TRBD1 (6 bases). V dropped 6 bases and J dropped 5 bases, with 16 bases sitting between them. The CDR3 extends over 13 amino acids. CDR1 is GTSNPN, CDR2 SVGIG, per germline (reference sequence). The CDR3 bases are TGTGCCTGCACAGGGCCGGCGTTCGAGACCCAGTACTTC. Translated, it gives CACTGPAFETQYF.

The V call is TRBV5-4, the J call TRBJ2-5, with D perhaps matching TRBD2 (5 bases). Germline CDR1 and CDR2: SGHNT and YYREEE (reference sequence). Deletions cut 2 bases from V and 5 bases from J, with 16 bases between. CDR3 length: 15 residues. The CDR3: CASSFAVRARETQYF. The CDR3 nucleotides read TGTGCCAGCAGCTTCGCCGTGAGGGCCAGGGAGACCCAGTACTTC.

This clonotype is deemed medium-sized (0.01 to 0.1%). The rearrangement links TRBV9 to TRBJ2-7; 8 nucleotides align to TRBD2. V gave up 0 bases and J gave up 1 base; unmatched junction bases: 15. Germline V lookup: CDR1 SGDLS, CDR2 YYNGEE. This CDR3 region has 19 residues. The CDR3: CASSVGFRSGSCLSYEQYF. The CDR3 DNA is TGTGCCAGCAGCGTAGGTTTTAGAAGCGGGAGTTGTTTATCCTACGAGCAGTACTTC.